Given below is one TCR beta chain in context. Its antigen is currently unknown. The data were taken from a study of cytomegalovirus exposure and HLA in healthy donors. Study overall: Early on, a data release was issued that held tens of millions of unique TCRs from HLA-typed donors. Study-level results: Analyzed later, association rates of TCRs varied across HLA loci, with DRB1 most and HLA-C fewest. Rarity held for most TCR sequences, but there were some public TCRs that occurred in many donors. Owing to their indistinguishability, certain V segments, notably TRBV6-2 and TRBV6-3, were excluded.

CDR3 length: 14 amino acids. CDR1 is SGDLS, CDR2 YYNGEE, per germline. V was pared by 3 bases and J by 3 bases, with 12 bases between. 13 Jbeta primers and 60 Vbeta primers were used for the PCR. Data came from immunoSEQ multiplex PCR; TCRdb stores just in-frame clones and leaves some out. The table lists 150,000 to 200,000 clones, roughly 80% of them singletons. The J gene is TRBJ1-1, the V gene TRBV9; D ambiguous. This clonotype originated in a middle-aged man in good health and CMV-seronegative. Sequenced input: PBMCs. The CDR3 DNA is TGTGCCAGCAGCGCCCGGGAGTTCTACACTGAAGCTTTCTTT. Translated: CASSAREFYTEAFF.